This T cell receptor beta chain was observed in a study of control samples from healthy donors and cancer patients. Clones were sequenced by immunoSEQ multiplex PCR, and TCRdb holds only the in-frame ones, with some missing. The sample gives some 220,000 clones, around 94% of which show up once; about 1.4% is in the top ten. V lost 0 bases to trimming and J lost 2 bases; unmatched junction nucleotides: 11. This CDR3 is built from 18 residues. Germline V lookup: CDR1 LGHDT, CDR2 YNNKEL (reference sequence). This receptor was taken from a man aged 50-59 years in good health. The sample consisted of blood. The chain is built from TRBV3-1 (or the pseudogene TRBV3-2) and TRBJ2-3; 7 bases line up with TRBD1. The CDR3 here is CASSQDLRETGSTDTQYF. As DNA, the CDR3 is TGTGCCAGCAGCCAAGATCTTAGGGAGACAGGGTCCACAGATACGCAGTATTTT.